These T cell receptor beta chains were read from a single sample in a study of blood T cell repertoires in COVID-19. The repertoire was sequenced with immunoSEQ multiplex PCR; TCRdb's copy has only in-frame clones and lacks some. The table lists about 200,000 clones, roughly 88% of them singletons. Sequenced material: peripheral blood. These receptors all stem from a man in his forties with acute or convalescent COVID-19. Each CDR3 is given with its conserved first and last residue. The order of the fields is clone size, D gene, V gene, J gene, CDR3 protein, CDR3 DNA. A D gene is named only where the DNA matches it firmly. Not every row has a clone size; where given, it reads once, few, many or a size class.

clone size: .
D gene: .
V gene: TRBV19
J gene: TRBJ1-2
CDR3 protein: CASSMRLRYGYTF
CDR3 DNA: TGTGCCAGTAGTATGCGACTACGGTATGGCTACACCTTC

clone size: .
D gene: .
V gene: TRBV15
J gene: TRBJ2-7
CDR3 protein: CATSTKPYPPGLGEQYF
CDR3 DNA: TGTGCCACCAGCACAAAACCTTACCCGCCGGGTTTGGGCGAGCAGTACTTC

clone size: .
D gene: TRBD1
V gene: TRBV5-1
J gene: TRBJ2-5
CDR3 protein: CASSSWTGIQETQYF
CDR3 DNA: TGCGCCAGCAGCTCATGGACAGGTATTCAAGAGACCCAGTACTTC

clone size: .
D gene: .
V gene: TRBV19
J gene: TRBJ1-2
CDR3 protein: CASREGDYGYTF
CDR3 DNA: TGTGCCAGTAGGGAAGGGGACTATGGCTACACCTTC

clone size: .
D gene: .
V gene: TRBV6-6
J gene: TRBJ2-1
CDR3 protein: CASSYERGNAYNEQFF
CDR3 DNA: TGTGCCAGCAGTTACGAACGGGGAAATGCTTACAATGAGCAGTTCTTC

clone size: .
D gene: .
V gene: TRBV7-6
J gene: TRBJ1-3
CDR3 protein: CASSLALGGMGNTIYF
CDR3 DNA: TGTGCCAGCAGCTTAGCGTTGGGGGGAATGGGAAACACCATATATTTT

clone size: .
D gene: TRBD1
V gene: TRBV10-3
J gene: TRBJ2-5
CDR3 protein: CAISEGQERGETQYF
CDR3 DNA: TGTGCCATCAGTGAGGGACAGGAGAGAGGAGAGACCCAGTACTTC

clone size: .
D gene: .
V gene: TRBV25-1
J gene: TRBJ2-7
CDR3 protein: CASSEQVFPYEQYF
CDR3 DNA: TGTGCCAGCAGTGAACAGGTGTTTCCCTACGAGCAGTACTTC

clone size: .
D gene: TRBD1
V gene: TRBV5-1
J gene: TRBJ2-1
CDR3 protein: CASSPPGQKNEQFF
CDR3 DNA: TGCGCCAGCAGCCCCCCGGGACAGAAGAATGAGCAGTTCTTC

clone size: .
D gene: TRBD1
V gene: TRBV4-3
J gene: TRBJ1-4
CDR3 protein: CASSQDRETGTEKLFF
CDR3 DNA: TGCGCCAGCAGCCAAGATCGGGAGACAGGGACGGAAAAACTGTTTTTT

clone size: few
D gene: .
V gene: TRBV7-9
J gene: TRBJ1-1
CDR3 protein: CASSSDITEAFF
CDR3 DNA: TGTGCCAGCAGCTCAGACATCACTGAAGCTTTCTTT

clone size: .
D gene: TRBD1
V gene: TRBV5-4
J gene: TRBJ2-2
CDR3 protein: CASSSGGGFGELFF
CDR3 DNA: TGTGCCAGCAGCTCAGGGGGCGGTTTTGGGGAGCTGTTTTTT

clone size: .
D gene: .
V gene: TRBV7-6
J gene: TRBJ2-5
CDR3 protein: CASSSANMQETQYF
CDR3 DNA: TGTGCCAGCAGCTCCGCGAATATGCAAGAGACCCAGTACTTC

clone size: few
D gene: TRBD1
V gene: TRBV29-1
J gene: TRBJ1-2
CDR3 protein: CSAQGWTGGIYGYTF
CDR3 DNA: TGCAGCGCCCAGGGATGGACAGGGGGGATCTATGGCTACACCTTC

clone size: .
D gene: .
V gene: TRBV7-2
J gene: TRBJ1-6
CDR3 protein: CASSWESRRGSPLHF
CDR3 DNA: TGTGCCAGCAGCTGGGAAAGCCGGAGGGGTTCACCCCTCCACTTT

clone size: .
D gene: .
V gene: TRBV14
J gene: TRBJ2-5
CDR3 protein: CASSLVRETQYF
CDR3 DNA: TGTGCCAGCAGCCTCGTCAGAGAGACCCAGTACTTC

clone size: .
D gene: TRBD2
V gene: TRBV5-1
J gene: TRBJ2-3
CDR3 protein: CASSVSGARADTQYF
CDR3 DNA: TGCGCCAGCAGCGTAAGCGGGGCACGCGCAGATACGCAGTATTTT

clone size: .
D gene: .
V gene: TRBV27
J gene: TRBJ2-2
CDR3 protein: CASSLGLFNTGELFF
CDR3 DNA: TGTGCCAGCAGTTTAGGGCTTTTTAACACCGGGGAGCTGTTTTTT

clone size: few
D gene: .
V gene: TRBV10-3
J gene: TRBJ1-6
CDR3 protein: CAISESGSGRHF
CDR3 DNA: TGTGCCATCAGTGAGTCGGGGTCAGGGCGCCACTTT